Listed below are T cell receptor beta chains from one sample, sequenced in a study of cytomegalovirus exposure and HLA in healthy donors. TCRdb keeps only in-frame clones here, not all; method: immunoSEQ multiplex PCR. The table records about 130,000 clones, about two thirds of them present only once. Sequencing was carried out using PBMCs. Every receptor here comes from a woman aged 55-69 years in good health and CMV-seropositive. CDR3s leave out the opening cysteine and the closing phenylalanine or tryptophan. A D gene is named only where the DNA matches it firmly.

CDR3 protein,J gene,D gene,V gene
ASSTQGGRMNTEAF,TRBJ1-1,TRBD1,TRBV27
ASSYEMGANTEAF,TRBJ1-1,-,TRBV6-5
ASSQGDRYNEQF,TRBJ2-1,TRBD1,TRBV4-1
ASSPGSSYNEQF,TRBJ2-1,-,TRBV6-5
ASSVGAGSGNTIY,TRBJ1-3,-,TRBV9
ASSGLREVIGNEQF,TRBJ2-1,-,TRBV10-1
ASSFRGINQPQH,TRBJ1-5,-,TRBV6-5
ASSLGGTGLNTEAF,TRBJ1-1,TRBD1,TRBV7-6
ATFAGTPGANVLT,TRBJ2-6,-,TRBV10-3
ASITSGGPSSYEQY,TRBJ2-7,TRBD1,TRBV2
ASSLDSYYGYT,TRBJ1-2,-,TRBV5-4
ASQTGGNEKLF,TRBJ1-4,TRBD1,TRBV28
ASSIIGGSNQPQH,TRBJ1-5,-,TRBV19
ASSIPGKGARYEQY,-,TRBD1,TRBV5-6
ASSLYARGPTDTQY,TRBJ2-3,TRBD1,TRBV5-6
ASSLTGRGNEQF,TRBJ2-1,-,TRBV7-7
ASSLVGQSISSGNTIY,TRBJ1-3,TRBD1,TRBV5-1